Below, one TCR beta chain is given with its context. Its antigen is unidentified. Treatment meaning: around 19 received Ad26.COV2.S at low or high dose, single or two shots; about 5 received placebo; per-sample allocation not given. On day 63 after the first injection, vaccine and placebo recipients gave samples. This sample stems from a study of Ad26.COV2.S vaccination and SARS-CoV-2 variants. Study context: Ad26.COV2.S was injected intramuscularly once or twice, 56 days apart. Study-wide points: Participants given vaccine showed non-spike TCR breadth similar to that of placebo recipients. Once vaccination had occurred, spike-specific CD8+ and CD4+ T cell responses reportedly showed substantial breadth.

Trimming removed 4 bases from V and 1 base from J; junction bases left unmatched: 6. CDR1 is MDHEN and CDR2 is SYDVKM in the germline V gene. This CDR3 contains 16 residues. Libraries were prepared by immunoSEQ multiplex PCR; TCRdb keeps only in-frame clonotypes and omits some of them. The table lists 430,000 or so clones, around nine tenths of them singletons. The V call is TRBV28, the J call TRBJ2-7, with 11 bases matching TRBD2. Specimen: peripheral blood, collected in a trial of Ad26.COV2.S vaccine versus placebo. This clonotype was obtained from a person between 18 and 65 years old who received the Ad26.COV2.S COVID-19 vaccine or a placebo. CDR3: CASSYSGTSGSYEQYF. The CDR3 DNA is TGTGCCAGCAGTTATAGCGGGACTAGCGGTTCCTACGAGCAGTACTTC.